What follows are 22 T cell receptor beta chains derived from one specimen sequenced in a study of regulatory T cells in long-lasting Graves disease. Time point described: newly diagnosed GD, antithyroid drugs for less than 3 months. Researchers made the TCR library from RNA that was extracted from PBMCs. TCR beta libraries were built with iRepertoire HTBI primers and Arm-PCR of CDR3 regions. MiXCR was run by TCRdb on the multiplex PCR reads, yielding one entry per CDR3 protein. Of some 460,000 distinct CDR3 sequences in the sample, 15% to 20% were seen once. The sample was also linked to a second study, of T cells in Graves' hyperthyroidism and ophthalmopathy.

This sample comprised peripheral blood mononuclear cells (PBMCs), obtained at new diagnosis, from a patient treated with antithyroid drugs. The receptors here all came from a man aged 40-50 years with Graves disease.

This clonotype was detected many times. The chain couples TRBV7-3 to TRBJ2-7, with 10 bases aligning to TRBD2. CDR1 and CDR2 from the germline V gene are SGHTA and FQGTGA. The CDR3 has 15 residues. V was pared by 5 bases and J by 9 bases, with 13 bases of the junction left unmatched. The CDR3 here is CASSGSGRIGELQYF. CDR3 sequence (DNA): TGTGCCAGCAGCGGTAGCGGGAGGATCGGTGAGCTGCAGTACTTC.

The sample holds a few counts of this clonotype. The junction departs from germline at one end; a sequencing error may be responsible. V usage is TRBV29-1 and J usage is TRBJ2-4; D is ambiguous. This CDR3 is built from 10 residues. Germline assignment: CDR1 SQVTM and CDR2 ANQGSEA. CDR3 DNA: TGCAGCGTTGGTGACTCCACTCCGTTCTTC. Translation: CSVGDSTPFF.

Ten or more counts support this clonotype. CDR3 protein: CASSHAPSGTRVGEQYF. As DNA, the CDR3 is TGTGCCAGCAGCCACGCCCCATCCGGGACTAGGGTTGGCGAGCAGTACTTC. This chain joins TRBV3-1 and TRBJ2-7, with 8 positions matching TRBD2. In germline, CDR1 is LGHDT, CDR2 YNNKEL (reference sequence). This CDR3 has 17 amino acids. Unmatched junction bases numbered 16, after V lost 3 bases and J lost 6 bases.

The J gene is TRBJ2-1, the V gene TRBV19; 11 bases match TRBD1. Germline-derived CDR1 and CDR2 are LNHDA and SQIVND (reference sequence). The CDR3 has 16 residues. The J segment lost 9 bases and the V segment lost 6 bases, leaving 13 bases of the junction unmatched. In nucleotides, the CDR3 is TGTGCCAGTAGAATAATGGACAGGGGGCAGGGGCTTGAGCAGTTCTTC. This translates into CASRIMDRGQGLEQFF.

Points on this clonotype: This may be a read error, as it is one base from a much larger clone. The V gene is TRBV28, the J gene TRBJ2-2, with 9 bases lining up with TRBD1. CDR1 MDHEN and CDR2 SYDVKM come from the germline V gene. The CDR3 is 15 residues long. The CDR3 protein is CASSSGTGNTEELFF. The CDR3 DNA follows: TGTGCCAGCAGTTCCGGGACAGGGAACACCGAGGAGCTGTTTTTT.

At least ten counts were recorded for this clonotype. The chain links TRBV28 to TRBJ2-1, with 13 bases matching TRBD2. V gave up 4 bases and J gave up 8 bases; unmatched junction bases: 2. The CDR3 is made up of 14 amino acids. Per germline, CDR1 MDHEN and CDR2 SYDVKM. CDR3 sequence: CASSWTSGSHEQFF. The CDR3 coding sequence is TGTGCCAGCAGTTGGACTAGCGGGAGTCATGAGCAGTTCTTC. Filled out from reference TRBV28 and TRBJ2-1, the complete variable domain reads DVKVTQSSRYLVKRTGEKVFLECVQDMDHENMFWYRQDPGLGLRLIYFSYDVKMKEKGDIPEGYSVSREKKERFSLILESASTNQTSMYLCASSWTSGSHEQFFGPGTRLTVL.

This clonotype was observed a handful of times. The V and J genes are TRBV11-2 and TRBJ2-7; 9 positions match TRBD1. The germline V gene encodes CDR1 SGHAT and CDR2 FQNNGV. The CDR3 is 15 residues long. Trimming at V came to 2 bases and at J to 4 bases, leaving 6 bases not matched to a gene. CDR3 residues: CASSLRDRGIYEQYF. The CDR3, as DNA: TGTGCCAGCAGCTTAAGAGACAGGGGGATTTACGAGCAGTACTTC.

This chain connects TRBV20-1 to TRBJ2-1; TRBD2 matches 7 bases. Germline-derived CDR1 and CDR2 are DFQATT and SNEGSKA (reference sequence). Trimming took 6 bases from V and 2 from J; bases not matched to a gene: 16. The CDR3 runs 17 residues. This chain's CDR3 is CSAALAGATLTYNEQFF. The CDR3 nucleotides read TGCAGTGCCGCCTTAGCGGGTGCCACTTTAACCTACAATGAGCAGTTCTTC.

This clonotype was counted at least ten times. This sequence joins TRBV28 and TRBJ2-7; 7 positions match TRBD1. The CDR3 is 16 residues long. Germline V gene data show CDR1 as MDHEN and CDR2 as SYDVKM. The V segment lost 4 bases and the J segment 4 bases; nucleotides outside the gene matches: 13. CDR3 protein: CASSSTSGTAPYEQYF. The DNA for the CDR3 is TGTGCCAGCAGTTCCACCTCGGGGACAGCACCTTACGAGCAGTACTTC.

This clonotype was detected many times. The chain is built from TRBV13 and TRBJ2-7, with D perhaps TRBD2 (5 bases). The CDR3 runs 14 residues. The ends were cut back, 3 bases at V and 3 bases at J, with 12 bases in the middle. Germline-derived CDR1 and CDR2 are PRHDT and FYEKMQ (reference sequence). For the CDR3, the DNA is TGTGCCAGCAGCTTGGTCTCGGGAAACTACGAGCAGTACTTC. This gives the protein CASSLVSGNYEQYF.

This clonotype was detected only a few times. This rearrangement joins TRBV18 to TRBJ2-1; D is unresolved. The germline gives CDR1 KGHSH, CDR2 LQKENI. Trimming stripped 0 bases from V and 6 bases from J, with 9 bases between. There are 14 residues in the CDR3. CDR3 in amino acids: CASSPPNSFNEQFF. CDR3 nucleotides: TGTGCCAGCTCACCACCCAACAGTTTCAATGAGCAGTTCTTC.

Worth noting for this clonotype: Since a much larger clone is just one base distant, this may be a read error. The chain carries TRBV5-5 and TRBJ2-3; possibly TRBD1 or TRBD2 for D (6 bases each). Germline V gene lookup returns CDR1 SGHKS and CDR2 YYEKEE (reference sequence). V gave up 4 bases and J gave up 1 base, with 16 bases separating them. The CDR3 is made up of 16 amino acids. CDR3 residues: CASSAFRGGRTDTQYF. The CDR3 coding sequence is TGTGCCAGCAGCGCGTTCAGGGGAGGTCGCACAGATACGCAGTATTTT.

This clonotype was observed at least ten times. CDR3 in amino acids: CASSSDRVGYEQYF. As DNA, the CDR3 is TGTGCCAGCAGTTCGGACAGGGTCGGCTACGAGCAGTACTTC. This rearrangement joins TRBV28 to TRBJ2-7; 8 positions agree with TRBD1. V lost 4 bases and J lost 3; bases outside the gene matches: 5. Germline V gene lookup returns CDR1 MDHEN and CDR2 SYDVKM. This CDR3 contains 14 residues.

This clonotype has only a few counts. This rearrangement joins TRBV4-1 to TRBJ2-3, with D unclear. The V and J ends lost 4 bases and 0 bases respectively, with 11 bases between them. This CDR3 is built from 15 residues. The V gene's germline CDR1 is MGHRA and CDR2 YSYEKL. CDR3 coding DNA: TGCGCCAGCAGCCCCTTAATTTCTAGCACAGATACGCAGTATTTT. It is translated as CASSPLISSTDTQYF.

On this clonotype: A read error may be the cause here, since a much bigger clone is one base away. This chain connects TRBV11-3 to TRBJ2-1; 7 bases are a match to TRBD1. CDR3 length: 16 amino acids. Germline assignment: CDR1 SGHNT and CDR2 YENEEA. The V and J ends lost 1 base and 5 bases, in that order; junction bases with no gene match: 8. The CDR3 is CASSLVQGTADNEQFF. DNA for the CDR3: TGTGCCAGCAGCTTAGTTCAGGGGACAGCGGACAATGAGCAGTTCTTC.

This clonotype was found a few times. The genes are TRBV7-3 and TRBJ2-7; D gene uncertain. V dropped 3 bases and J dropped 5 bases, with 11 bases sitting between them. Germline values: CDR1 SGHTA, CDR2 FQGTGA. This CDR3 region has 13 residues. The CDR3 is CASSFGDTHEQYF. Here the CDR3 DNA reads TGTGCCAGCAGCTTTGGTGATACCCACGAGCAGTACTTC.

This clonotype appeared many times. The chain combines TRBV11-2 with TRBJ2-1, with D hard to call. There are 14 residues in the CDR3. V gave up 3 bases and J gave up 1 base, with 7 bases separating them. Germline assignment: CDR1 SGHAT and CDR2 FQNNGV. The DNA for the CDR3 is TGTGCCAGCAGCTTCCTCACTTCCTACAATGAGCAGTTCTTC. The encoded protein is CASSFLTSYNEQFF.

In this sample, this clonotype turned up a few times. This chain joins TRBV6-2 or TRBV6-3 and TRBJ2-2, with 8 bases that match TRBD2. This CDR3 is built from 15 residues. Looked up from germline, CDR1 is MNHEY and CDR2 is SVGEGT. J gave up 5 bases and V 4 bases, and 6 bases lay outside the gene matches. The CDR3: CASSFEGLVTGELFF. For the CDR3, the DNA is TGTGCCAGCAGTTTTGAGGGACTAGTGACCGGGGAGCTGTTTTTT.

V is TRBV20-1 and J is TRBJ2-7, with D perhaps matching TRBD1 (6 bases). V lost 5 bases and J 0 bases, leaving 14 bases between the germline ends. CDR1 is DFQATT, CDR2 SNEGSKA, per germline (reference sequence). The CDR3 runs 14 residues. CDR3 sequence: CSARRDTNSYEQYF. CDR3 DNA sequence: TGCAGTGCTCGTAGGGACACCAACTCCTACGAGCAGTACTTC.

V and J are TRBV2 and TRBJ2-2; 13 bases match TRBD2. The V and J ends lost 4 bases and 2 bases, in that order; junction bases with no gene match: 4. Germline V gene lookup returns CDR1 SNHLY and CDR2 FYNNEI. The length of the CDR3 is 17 residues. This chain's CDR3 is CASSATSGRQNTGELFF. The CDR3 DNA sequence: TGTGCCAGCAGTGCGACTAGCGGGAGGCAAAACACCGGGGAGCTGTTTTTT.

The chain links TRBV5-1 to TRBJ2-7; D might be TRBD1 (5 bases). Trimming removed 1 base at V and 7 bases at J, with 18 bases between. The CDR3 sequence is 15 residues long. From germline, CDR1 is SGHRS and CDR2 YFSETQ. The chain's CDR3 is CASSLSGALSKEQYF. The CDR3, as DNA: TGCGCCAGCAGCTTGTCTGGGGCCCTATCCAAGGAGCAGTACTTC.

The sample holds many counts of this clonotype. The chain has TRBV5-1 and TRBJ1-2; TRBD1 matches at 10 bases. Germline CDR1 is SGHRS and CDR2 is YFSETQ. Trimming removed 4 bases from V and 4 bases from J; junction bases left unmatched: 7. This CDR3 comprises 15 residues. CDR3 coding DNA: TGCGCCAGCAGCGACCGGGACAGGGGACTCTATGGCTACACCTTC. Amino acid sequence: CASSDRDRGLYGYTF.